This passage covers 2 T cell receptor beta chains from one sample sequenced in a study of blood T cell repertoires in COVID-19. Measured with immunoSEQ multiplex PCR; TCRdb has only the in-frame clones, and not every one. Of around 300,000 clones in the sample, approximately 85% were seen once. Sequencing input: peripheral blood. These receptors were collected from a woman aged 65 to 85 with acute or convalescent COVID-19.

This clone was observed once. The chain's CDR3 is CASSWTGVVSEAFF. CDR3 DNA: TGCGCCAGCAGCTGGACAGGGGTGGTTTCTGAAGCTTTCTTT. The chain uses TRBV5-1 and TRBJ1-1; 9 nucleotides align to TRBD1. Looked up from germline, CDR1 is SGHRS and CDR2 is YFSETQ. Germline trimming cut 3 bases from V and 6 bases from J; bases unmatched to any gene: 6. CDR3 length: 14 amino acids.

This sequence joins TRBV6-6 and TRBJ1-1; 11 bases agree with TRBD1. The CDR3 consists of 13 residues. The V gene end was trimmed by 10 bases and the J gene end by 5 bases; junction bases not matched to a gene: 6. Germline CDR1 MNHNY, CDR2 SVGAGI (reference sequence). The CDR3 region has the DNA TGTGCCATCAGGGGGACAGGGGGAACTGAAGCTTTCTTT. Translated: CAIRGTGGTEAFF.